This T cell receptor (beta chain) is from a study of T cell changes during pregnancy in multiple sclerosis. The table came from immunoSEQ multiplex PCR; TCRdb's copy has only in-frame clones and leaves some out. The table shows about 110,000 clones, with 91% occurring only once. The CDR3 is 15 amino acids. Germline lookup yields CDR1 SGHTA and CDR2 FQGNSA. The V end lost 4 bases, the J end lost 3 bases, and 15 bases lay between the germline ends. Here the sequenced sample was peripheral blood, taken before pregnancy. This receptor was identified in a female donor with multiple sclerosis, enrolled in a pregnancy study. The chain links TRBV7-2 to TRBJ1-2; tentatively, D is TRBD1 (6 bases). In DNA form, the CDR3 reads TGTGCCAGCAGCTATCTTCGGGACATATACTATGGCTACACCTTC. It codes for CASSYLRDIYYGYTF. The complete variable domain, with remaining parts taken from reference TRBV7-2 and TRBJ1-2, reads GAGVSQSPSNKVTEKGKDVELRCDPISGHTALYWYRQSLGQGLEFLIYFQGNSAPDKSGLPSDRFSAERTGGSVSTLTIQRTQQEDSAVYLCASSYLRDIYYGYTFGSGTRLTVV.